This entry is about one T cell receptor beta chain. Its antigen is unknown. The protocol was immunoSEQ multiplex PCR, while the TCRdb copy is restricted to in-frame clones and leaves out a portion. The profile covers 60,000 to 75,000 clones, with 91% appearing a single time and 14% taken by the ten largest. Germline V CDR1 and CDR2: LNHDA, SQIVND (reference sequence). V lost 5 bases to trimming and J lost 5 bases, with 10 bases between them. The CDR3 spans 12 residues. This specimen comes from a study of OX40 agonist ivuxolimab in advanced cancers. At the level of the study: At 0.01 to 10 mg/kg, ivuxolimab was administered intravenously to patients every 2 weeks.

Overall study findings and caveats: Antigen specificity remained undetermined for the expanded peripheral T cells. The average count of expanded clones was higher among CD8+ T cells than among CD4+. At 0.1 to 3.0 mg/kg and by week 6, CD4+ and CD8+ T cells in the blood had expanded clonally.

The starting material was CD4+ or CD8+ T cells sorted from blood, obtained in a trial of the OX40 agonist ivuxolimab. The receptor was isolated from an adult with an advanced solid tumor such as melanoma, head and neck, liver or kidney cancer. The gene calls are TRBV19 and TRBJ2-7; D gene unclear. Here the CDR3 reads CASSQTRNEQYF. CDR3 sequence (DNA): TGTGCCAGTAGTCAAACCAGGAACGAGCAGTACTTC.